One sample yielded the 17 T cell receptor beta chains listed below, sequenced in a study of T cells after yellow fever vaccination. TCRdb recomputed calls from the 5' RACE reads with MiXCR, one row per CDR3 protein. The sample lists some 350,000 distinct CDR3 sequences, 8.7% seen once, with 18% in the top ten. The sequences come from PBMCs, collected on the day of the first yellow fever vaccination. These receptor sequences come from a man aged 18 to 30 who received the YFV17D yellow fever vaccine.

Regarding this clonotype: The junction shows a germline mismatch at one end, possibly a read error. This chain connects TRBV7-7 to TRBJ2-1; 7 nucleotides line up with TRBD2. Germline V CDR1 and CDR2: SSHAT, FNYEAQ (reference sequence). This CDR3 region has 16 residues. CDR3 coding DNA: TGTGCTAGCAGCCCGGGGTCGACGGGAGGTTTCCATGAGCAGTTCTTC. Its translation: CASSPGSTGGFHEQFF.

The chain uses TRBV20-1 and TRBJ1-5; D gene ambiguous. The CDR3 has 15 amino acids. The germline V and J ends were trimmed by 0 bases and 0 bases, with 9 bases remaining between them. CDR1 is DFQATT and CDR2 is SNEGSKA in the germline V gene (reference sequence). Written as DNA, the CDR3 is TGCAGTGCTAGAGAGGTGACAACTAGCAATCAGCCCCAGCATTTT. This gives the protein CSAREVTTSNQPQHF.

This clonotype was seen at least ten times. The V gene is TRBV12-3 or TRBV12-4, the J gene TRBJ1-6; D call uncertain. V dropped 3 bases and J dropped 7 bases, with 7 bases sitting between them. The CDR3 covers 13 residues. CDR3 bases: TGTGCCAGCAGTTTGGCCTCCAATTCACCCCTCCACTTT. Translating gives CASSLASNSPLHF.

The V gene is TRBV24-1, the J gene TRBJ1-5, with a tentative D call TRBD1 (6 bases). Germline-derived CDR1 and CDR2 are KGHDR and SFDVKD. Trimming shortened V by 3 bases and J by 6 bases, and 11 bases separated the two germline ends. This CDR3 has 14 residues. CDR3: CATSDGGGGQPQHF. In DNA, the CDR3 is TGTGCCACCAGTGATGGGGGCGGGGGTCAGCCCCAGCATTTT.

The chain carries TRBV10-3 and TRBJ1-5, with 7 bases that match TRBD1. V shed 11 bases and J 4 bases; nucleotides not matched to a gene: 8. The CDR3 contains 13 residues. The V gene's germline CDR1 is ENHRY and CDR2 SYGVKD. The CDR3 reads CASHGTDNQPQHF. The CDR3 coding sequence is TGTGCCTCACACGGGACAGATAATCAGCCCCAGCATTTT.

This clonotype appeared once. The chain combines TRBV9 with TRBJ1-2; a possible D gene is TRBD1 (5 bases). The CDR3 contains 16 residues. Germline lookup yields CDR1 SGDLS and CDR2 YYNGEE. V was trimmed by 5 bases and J by 2 bases, leaving 19 bases between them. CDR3 protein: CASSFPRGLTNYGYTF. CDR3 bases: TGTGCCAGCAGTTTCCCGCGGGGACTCACCAACTATGGCTACACCTTC.

This clonotype was seen a few times. This chain connects TRBV4-1 to TRBJ2-5; perhaps TRBD2 as D (6 bases). The CDR3 has 16 amino acids. Trimming left V 1 base short and J 1 base short, with 13 bases between. Germline CDR1 reads MGHRA; CDR2 reads YSYEKL. CDR3 sequence reads: CASSQGGGEIQETQYF. Here the CDR3 DNA reads TGCGCCAGCAGCCAAGGCGGCGGGGAAATCCAAGAGACCCAGTACTTC.

This clonotype was recorded a few times. The rearrangement links TRBV29-1 to TRBJ1-3, with D unresolved. The CDR3 runs 14 residues. In germline, CDR1 is SQVTM, CDR2 ANQGSEA. V lost 4 bases and J lost 0, with 10 bases in between. The CDR3 loop reads CSVVRTSSGNTIYF. The CDR3 region has the DNA TGCAGCGTTGTCAGGACGAGCTCTGGAAACACCATATATTTT. The variable domain in full, with the rest retrieved from reference TRBV29-1 and TRBJ1-3, is SAVISQKPSRDICQRGTSLTIQCQVDSQVTMMFWYRQQPGQSLTLIATANQGSEATYESGFVIDKFPISRPNLTFSTLTVSNMSPEDSSIYLCSVVRTSSGNTIYFGEGSWLTVV.

The rearrangement uses TRBV10-2 and TRBJ2-1; D remains ambiguous. The CDR3 extends over 13 amino acids. From germline, CDR1 is WSHSY and CDR2 SAAADI. V gave up 2 bases and J gave up 12 bases, with 14 bases separating them. The CDR3 here is CASSEINYIWQFF. Here the CDR3 DNA reads TGCGCCAGCAGTGAGATAAACTACATCTGGCAGTTCTTC.

The chain employs TRBV5-5 and TRBJ1-1; D gene uncertain. Germline CDR1 and CDR2: SGHKS and YYEKEE (reference sequence). This CDR3 region has 12 residues. V lost 2 bases and J 3 bases, leaving 5 bases between the germline ends. The CDR3 sequence is CASSFEDTEAFF. CDR3 in DNA: TGTGCCAGCAGCTTTGAGGACACTGAAGCTTTCTTT.

This sequence joins TRBV29-1 and TRBJ2-3; D not resolved. The CDR3 sequence is 13 residues long. Germline V CDR1 and CDR2: SQVTM, ANQGSEA. The germline V and J ends were trimmed by 4 bases and 6 bases, with 14 bases remaining between them. The CDR3 here is CSVGRGLRDTQYF. Here the CDR3 DNA reads TGCAGCGTTGGTAGAGGTCTTAGGGATACGCAGTATTTT.

This clonotype was detected a few times. The chain links TRBV7-6 to TRBJ1-1; maybe TRBD1 (5 bases). V was trimmed by 5 bases and J by 5 bases, leaving 12 bases between them. Germline lookup yields CDR1 SGHVS and CDR2 FNYEAQ. The length of the CDR3 is 13 residues. The CDR3 DNA reads as TGTGCCAGCAGCCTCCGGGCAGGGACTGAAGCTTTCTTT. Amino acid sequence: CASSLRAGTEAFF.

The CDR3 DNA sequence: TGTGCCAGCAGCTTAGCAGGAACGAATGAAAAACTGTTTTTT. Protein sequence: CASSLAGTNEKLFF. The chain uses TRBV7-2 and TRBJ1-4, with D uncertain. The V gene lost 0 bases and the J gene lost 5 bases, with 7 bases spanning the gap. The CDR3 loop spans 14 amino acids. CDR1 is SGHTA, CDR2 FQGNSA, per germline.

This clonotype occurred a few times. The chain recombines TRBV7-2 with TRBJ2-3; TRBD1 aligns across 8 bases. The ends lost 5 bases at V and 4 bases at J; junction bases unmatched: 8. The V gene's germline CDR1 is SGHTA and CDR2 FQGNSA. The CDR3 contains 15 residues. The CDR3: CASSPTTGGPDTQYF. The CDR3, as DNA: TGTGCCAGCAGCCCAACTACAGGGGGACCAGATACGCAGTATTTT. The full variable domain, in which reference TRBV7-2 and TRBJ2-3 provide the parts outside the CDR3, is GAGVSQSPSNKVTEKGKDVELRCDPISGHTALYWYRQSLGQGLEFLIYFQGNSAPDKSGLPSDRFSAERTGGSVSTLTIQRTQQEDSAVYLCASSPTTGGPDTQYFGPGTRLTVL.

The gene calls are TRBV27 and TRBJ1-5; the D gene is possibly TRBD1 (5 bases). V lost 8 bases, J lost 3 bases, and 14 bases lay in between. From germline, CDR1 is MNHEY and CDR2 SMNVEV (reference sequence). CDR3 length: 14 residues. The CDR3 nucleotides are TGTGCCAGCGGGCTAACAGGAGACAATCAGCCCCAGCATTTT. Translated, it gives CASGLTGDNQPQHF.

This clonotype was recorded many times. The rearrangement uses TRBV3-1 and TRBJ2-5; D is possibly TRBD1 or TRBD2 (5 bases each). Germline CDR1 and CDR2: LGHDT and YNNKEL (reference sequence). The V end lost 3 bases, the J end lost 7 bases, and 12 bases lay between the germline ends. CDR3 length: 13 residues. The CDR3 spells CASSQGRGGTQYF. The CDR3 DNA reads TGTGCCAGCAGCCAGGGTCGGGGCGGGACCCAGTACTTC.

V and J are TRBV3-1 and TRBJ2-2, with 7 bases identical to TRBD1. V gave up 6 bases and J gave up 3 bases; unmatched junction bases: 7. Germline CDR1 LGHDT, CDR2 YNNKEL (reference sequence). The CDR3 runs to 15 residues. The CDR3 reads CASSPRDRYTGELFF. CDR3 in DNA: TGTGCCAGCAGTCCCCGGGACAGATACACCGGGGAGCTGTTTTTT.